This T cell receptor delta chain was found in a study of Vδ1+ human thymocytes. Study-wide results and caveats: In the thymus, TRG and TRD repertoires looked highly polyclonal with Gaussian CDR3 lengths.

This CDR3 has 21 residues. V lost 3 bases to trimming and J lost 0 bases, with 29 bases between them. CDR1 is TSWWSYY and CDR2 is QGS in the germline V gene. A remark on this clone: Its matching antigen is unknown.

Sequences come from RNA converted to cDNA by reverse transcription. The CDR3 regions were amplified by multiplex PCR from V-gene primers to a constant-region primer. TCRdb ran CATT on the multiplex PCR reads. Among about 53,000 delta-chain clones, over 12% were seen once, and the ten largest hold about 0.4%. Sequencing was done on a sample of Vdelta1+ gamma-delta thymocytes from the thymus. Subset noted: FACS-sorted CD3+ TCRalphabeta- TCRVdelta1+ TCRVdelta2- thymocytes. This receptor was identified in a girl under three years old who had congenital heart surgery. The J gene is TRDJ1, the V gene TRDV1; D not resolved. The DNA for the CDR3 is TGTGCTCTTGGGGACCCACCCCATCCTCCACCAATACTGAGGTACACCGATAAACTCATCTTT. It yields the protein CALGDPPHPPPILRYTDKLIF.